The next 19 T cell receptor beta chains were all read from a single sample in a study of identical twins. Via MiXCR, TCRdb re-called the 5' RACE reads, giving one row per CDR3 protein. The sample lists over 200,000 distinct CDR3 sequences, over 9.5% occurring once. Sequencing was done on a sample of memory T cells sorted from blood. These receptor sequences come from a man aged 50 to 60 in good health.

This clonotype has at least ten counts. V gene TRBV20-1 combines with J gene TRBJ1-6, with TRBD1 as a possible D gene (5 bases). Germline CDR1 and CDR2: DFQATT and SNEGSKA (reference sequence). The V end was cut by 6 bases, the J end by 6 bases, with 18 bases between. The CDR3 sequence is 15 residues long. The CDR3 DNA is TGCAGTGCCCCTTCGGAGGGACCGATTAATTCACCCCTCCACTTT. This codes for CSAPSEGPINSPLHF.

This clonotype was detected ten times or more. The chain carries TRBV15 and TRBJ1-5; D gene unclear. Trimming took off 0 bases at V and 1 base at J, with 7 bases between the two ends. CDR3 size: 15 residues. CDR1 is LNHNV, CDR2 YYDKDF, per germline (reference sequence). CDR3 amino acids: CATSRDSASNQPQHF. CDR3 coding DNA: TGTGCCACCAGCAGAGATTCCGCGAGCAATCAGCCCCAGCATTTT.

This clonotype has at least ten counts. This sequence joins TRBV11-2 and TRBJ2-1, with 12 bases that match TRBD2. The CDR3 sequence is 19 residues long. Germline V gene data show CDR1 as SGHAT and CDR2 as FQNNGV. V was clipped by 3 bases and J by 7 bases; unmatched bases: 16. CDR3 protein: CASSFGTSGLSSHKNEQFF. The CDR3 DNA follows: TGTGCCAGCAGCTTCGGGACTAGCGGGCTATCCTCGCACAAGAATGAGCAGTTCTTC.

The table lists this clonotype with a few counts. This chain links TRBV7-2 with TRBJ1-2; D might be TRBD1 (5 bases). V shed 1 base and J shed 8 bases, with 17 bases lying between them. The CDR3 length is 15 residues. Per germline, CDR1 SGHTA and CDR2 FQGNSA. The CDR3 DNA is TGTGCCAGCAGCTTAGGGATGGGCAGGGACCGCGGCTACACCTTC. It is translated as CASSLGMGRDRGYTF. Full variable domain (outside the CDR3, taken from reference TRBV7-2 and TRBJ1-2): GAGVSQSPSNKVTEKGKDVELRCDPISGHTALYWYRQSLGQGLEFLIYFQGNSAPDKSGLPSDRFSAERTGGSVSTLTIQRTQQEDSAVYLCASSLGMGRDRGYTFGSGTRLTVV.

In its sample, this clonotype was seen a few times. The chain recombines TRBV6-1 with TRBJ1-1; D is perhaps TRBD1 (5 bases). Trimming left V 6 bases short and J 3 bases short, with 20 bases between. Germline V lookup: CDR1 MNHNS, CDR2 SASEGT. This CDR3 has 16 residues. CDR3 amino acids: CASSVSSGDRYTEAFF. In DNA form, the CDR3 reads TGTGCCAGCAGCGTGTCATCGGGGGATCGGTACACTGAAGCTTTCTTT.

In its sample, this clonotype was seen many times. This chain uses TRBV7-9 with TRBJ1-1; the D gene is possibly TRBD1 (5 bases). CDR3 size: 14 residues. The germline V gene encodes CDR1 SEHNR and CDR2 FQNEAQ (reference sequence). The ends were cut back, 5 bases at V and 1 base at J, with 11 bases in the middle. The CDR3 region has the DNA TGTGCCAGCAGCCGCCGGGGACCGAACACTGAAGCTTTCTTT. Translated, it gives CASSRRGPNTEAFF.

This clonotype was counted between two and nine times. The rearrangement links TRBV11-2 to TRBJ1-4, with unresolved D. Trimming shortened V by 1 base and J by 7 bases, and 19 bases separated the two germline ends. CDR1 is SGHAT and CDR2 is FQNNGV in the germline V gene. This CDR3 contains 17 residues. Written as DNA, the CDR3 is TGTGCCAGCAGCTTAGTATCCGGGCCAAAAGGGAGTGAAAAACTGTTTTTT. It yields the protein CASSLVSGPKGSEKLFF.

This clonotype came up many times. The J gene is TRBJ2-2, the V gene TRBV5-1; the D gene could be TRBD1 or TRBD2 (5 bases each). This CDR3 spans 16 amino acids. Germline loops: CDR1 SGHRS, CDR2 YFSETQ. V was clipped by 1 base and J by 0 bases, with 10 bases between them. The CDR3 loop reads CASSLNGAPNTGELFF. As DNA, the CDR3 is TGCGCCAGCAGCTTGAACGGGGCCCCGAACACCGGGGAGCTGTTTTTT.

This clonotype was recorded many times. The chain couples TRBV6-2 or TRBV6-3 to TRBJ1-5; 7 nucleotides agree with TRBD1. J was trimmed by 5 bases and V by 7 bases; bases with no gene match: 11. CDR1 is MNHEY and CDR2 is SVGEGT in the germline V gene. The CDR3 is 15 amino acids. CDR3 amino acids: CASTQGGGVDQPQHF. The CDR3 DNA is TGTGCCAGCACCCAGGGGGGGGGGGTCGATCAGCCCCAGCATTTT.

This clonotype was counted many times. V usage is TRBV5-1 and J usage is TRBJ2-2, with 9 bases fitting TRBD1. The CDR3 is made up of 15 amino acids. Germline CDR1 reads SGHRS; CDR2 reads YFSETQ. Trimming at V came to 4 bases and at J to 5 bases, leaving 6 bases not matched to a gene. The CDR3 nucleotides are TGCGCCAGCAGCCGACAGGGGGGAGATACCGGGGAGCTGTTTTTT. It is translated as CASSRQGGDTGELFF.

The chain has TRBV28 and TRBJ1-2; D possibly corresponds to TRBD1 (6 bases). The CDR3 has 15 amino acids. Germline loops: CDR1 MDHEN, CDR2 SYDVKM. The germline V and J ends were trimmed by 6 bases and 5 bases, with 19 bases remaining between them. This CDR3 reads CASSLGQIFGYGYTF. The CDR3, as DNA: TGTGCCAGCAGCCTTGGACAGATCTTTGGGTATGGCTACACCTTC.

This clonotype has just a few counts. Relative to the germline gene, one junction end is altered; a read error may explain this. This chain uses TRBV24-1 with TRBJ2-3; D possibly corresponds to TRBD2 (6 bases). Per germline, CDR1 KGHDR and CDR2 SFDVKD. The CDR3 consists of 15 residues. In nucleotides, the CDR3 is TGTGCCACCAGTGCTTTGGGCGGGGAAGCAGATACGCAGTATTTT. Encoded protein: CATSALGGEADTQYF.

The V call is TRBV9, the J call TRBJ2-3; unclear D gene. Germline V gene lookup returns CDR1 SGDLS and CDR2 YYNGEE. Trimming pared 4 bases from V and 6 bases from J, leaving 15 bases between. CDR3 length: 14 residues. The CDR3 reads CASSSAVPPDTQYF. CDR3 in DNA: TGTGCCAGCAGCTCTGCAGTGCCCCCTGATACGCAGTATTTT.

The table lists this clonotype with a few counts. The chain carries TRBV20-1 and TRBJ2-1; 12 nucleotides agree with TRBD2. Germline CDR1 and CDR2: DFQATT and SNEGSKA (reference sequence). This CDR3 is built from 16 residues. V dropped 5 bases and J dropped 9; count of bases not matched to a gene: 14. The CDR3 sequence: CSAFTSSGREWGEQFF. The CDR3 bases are TGCAGTGCTTTTACATCTAGCGGGAGGGAGTGGGGTGAGCAGTTCTTC.

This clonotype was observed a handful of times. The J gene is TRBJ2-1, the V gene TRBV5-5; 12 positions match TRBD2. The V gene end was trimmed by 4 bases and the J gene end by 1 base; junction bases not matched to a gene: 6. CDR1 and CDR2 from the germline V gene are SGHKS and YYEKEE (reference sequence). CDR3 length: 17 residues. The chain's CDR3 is CASSPGTSGLSYNEQFF. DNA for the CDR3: TGTGCCAGCAGCCCCGGGACTAGCGGGTTGTCCTACAATGAGCAGTTCTTC.

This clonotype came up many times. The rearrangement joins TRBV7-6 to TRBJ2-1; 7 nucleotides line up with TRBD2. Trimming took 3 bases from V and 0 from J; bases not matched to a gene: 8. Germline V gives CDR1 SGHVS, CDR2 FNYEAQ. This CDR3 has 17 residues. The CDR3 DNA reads TGTGCCAGCAGCTTCGATAGGGGCGGGAGCTCCTACAATGAGCAGTTCTTC. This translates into CASSFDRGGSSYNEQFF.

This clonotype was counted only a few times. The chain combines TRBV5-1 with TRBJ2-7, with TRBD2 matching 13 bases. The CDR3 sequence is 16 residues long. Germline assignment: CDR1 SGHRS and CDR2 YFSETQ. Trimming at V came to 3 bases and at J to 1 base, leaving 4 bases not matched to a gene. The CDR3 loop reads CASSYGLAGASYEQYF. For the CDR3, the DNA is TGCGCCAGCAGCTACGGACTAGCGGGAGCTTCCTACGAGCAGTACTTC.

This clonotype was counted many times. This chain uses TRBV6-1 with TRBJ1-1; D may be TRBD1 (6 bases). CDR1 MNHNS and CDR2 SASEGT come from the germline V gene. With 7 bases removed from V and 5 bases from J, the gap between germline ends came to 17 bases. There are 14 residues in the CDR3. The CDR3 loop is CASTPPEGDTEAFF. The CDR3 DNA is TGTGCCAGCACCCCGCCTGAGGGGGATACTGAAGCTTTCTTT.

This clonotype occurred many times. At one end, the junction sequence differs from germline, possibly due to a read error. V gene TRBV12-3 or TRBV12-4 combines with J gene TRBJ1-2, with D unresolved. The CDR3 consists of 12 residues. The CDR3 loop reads CAAGKTVDGYTF. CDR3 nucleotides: TGCGCAGCGGGGAAAACAGTGGATGGCTACACCTTC.